These 4 T cell receptor beta chains originate from one sample sequenced in a study of blood T cell repertoires in COVID-19. Sequenced by immunoSEQ multiplex PCR; TCRdb stores in-frame clones only, minus some. Of approximately 140,000 clones listed, over 75% are singletons. Sequencing used peripheral blood. These receptors all stem from a man between 60 and 75 years old with active or convalescent COVID-19.

The chain employs TRBV6-2 or TRBV6-3 and TRBJ2-5, with D perhaps TRBD1 (7 bases). Between the trimmed V and J ends, which lost 0 bases and 9 bases, there was a span of 32 bases. CDR1 and CDR2 from the germline V gene are MNHEY and SVGEGT. The CDR3 contains 20 residues. The CDR3 DNA sequence: TGTGCCAGCAGTTACTCGGCCACTCACAACCCCCAGGGGGGCTTGAGGGCCCAGTACTTC. Amino acids: CASSYSATHNPQGGLRAQYF.

The chain joins TRBV9 to TRBJ1-1; TRBD1 might be the D (5 bases). Trimming removed 0 bases at V and 2 bases at J, with 8 bases between. CDR1 and CDR2 (germline): SGDLS, YYNGEE. The CDR3 is made up of 14 amino acids. CDR3: CASSVVQGNTEAFF. CDR3 nucleotide sequence: TGTGCCAGCAGCGTAGTTCAGGGAAACACTGAAGCTTTCTTT.

This chain connects TRBV28 to TRBJ2-2; a possible D gene is TRBD2 (6 bases). V was cut by 9 bases and J by 3 bases, with 14 bases left in between. The germline V gene encodes CDR1 MDHEN and CDR2 SYDVKM. The CDR3 is made up of 14 amino acids. CDR3 residues: CASSPGLYTGELFF. In nucleotides, the CDR3 is TGTGCCAGTTCACCGGGACTTTACACCGGGGAGCTGTTTTTT.

CDR3 in amino acids: CASSQDERYPHEQYF. The CDR3 DNA sequence: TGTGCCAGCAGCCAAGATGAGCGGTATCCCCACGAGCAGTACTTC. The J gene is TRBJ2-7, the V gene TRBV3-1 (or the pseudogene TRBV3-2); tentative D call: TRBD2 (5 bases). This CDR3 contains 15 residues. Between the trimmed V and J ends, which lost 0 bases and 5 bases, there was a span of 14 bases. Germline-derived CDR1 and CDR2 are LGHDT and YNNKEL (reference sequence).